This entry is about one T cell receptor (beta chain). The CDR3 spans 14 residues. Unmatched junction bases numbered 2, after V lost 0 bases and J lost 4 bases. Germline V lookup: CDR1 GTSNPN, CDR2 SVGIG (reference sequence). The sample belongs to a study of cytomegalovirus exposure and HLA in healthy donors. Researchers ran the PCR with 60 Vbeta and 13 Jbeta primers. The assay was immunoSEQ multiplex PCR, and TCRdb's table has in-frame clones only and misses some. In the table there are around 72,000 clones, approximately 70% of which are singletons. Healthy people donating bone marrow made up the donors.

Material for sequencing was PBMCs. The genes are TRBV30 and TRBJ2-7, with 11 bases lining up with TRBD2. The source is a man aged 35 to 55 in good health and CMV-seropositive. The CDR3 region has the DNA TGTGCCTGGAGTGTCGGGACTAGCGGTTACGAGCAGTACTTC. Protein: CAWSVGTSGYEQYF.